The following is a TCR beta chain sequence with its context. Its antigen is undetermined. Unmatched junction bases numbered 8, after V lost 2 bases and J lost 5 bases. This CDR3 region has 15 residues. Germline V lookup: CDR1 GTSNPN, CDR2 SVGIG (reference sequence). Primers included in the PCR were 60 Vbeta and 13 Jbeta primers. Method: immunoSEQ multiplex PCR; TCRdb's copy keeps in-frame clones and lacks some. In all, the sample yields 70,000 to 90,000 clones. The data belong to a study of cytomegalovirus exposure and HLA in healthy donors. The study's findings and limits: It was taken for granted in presence/absence analyses that sequencing depth across donors was roughly uniform. For most TCR beta V segments, an earlier analysis put the productive rate at about 90% or about 30% of the time. A later analysis found TCR association rates differed by HLA locus, highest for DRB1 and lowest for HLA-C.

V usage is TRBV30 and J usage is TRBJ2-5, with 10 positions matching TRBD2. The TCR comes from a man aged 18 to 30 in good health and CMV-seropositive. The sequencing input was PBMCs. CDR3 loop: CAWSLGLAAGETQYF. The DNA of the CDR3 is TGTGCCTGGAGTCTCGGACTAGCGGCCGGCGAGACCCAGTACTTC.